A single sample gave rise to the 26 T cell receptor beta chains below, sequenced in a study of shared clonotypes between healthy human individuals. Profiled with immunoSEQ multiplex PCR; TCRdb holds only in-frame clones, not every one. The sample lists approximately 1.4 million clones, roughly 98% occurring once. The sequencing sample was made of naive CD4+ T cells sorted from blood. Subset reported: CD45RA+ positively selected. These receptors all come from a man under 40 in good health.

Details on this clone: The sample has other DNA sequences that encode this CDR3 too. In nucleotides, the CDR3 is TGCGCCAGCAGCTTGGGGGGGCAGAACTATGGCTACACCTTC. Translated: CASSLGGQNYGYTF. The gene calls are TRBV5-1 and TRBJ1-2, with D tentatively TRBD1 (6 bases). The V end lost 0 bases, the J end lost 2 bases, and 8 bases lay between the germline ends. The CDR3 loop spans 14 amino acids. The V gene's germline CDR1 is SGHRS and CDR2 YFSETQ. Full variable domain (missing parts from reference TRBV5-1 and TRBJ1-2): KAGVTQTPRYLIKTRGQQVTLSCSPISGHRSVSWYQQTPGQGLQFLFEYFSETQRNKGNFPGRFSGRQFSNSRSEMNVSTLELGDSALYLCASSLGGQNYGYTFGSGTRLTVV.

J is TRBJ1-1 and V is TRBV2; D remains unclear. Germline V gene sequence: CDR1 SNHLY, CDR2 FYNNEI. V lost 6 bases to trimming and J lost 3 bases, with 14 bases between them. The CDR3 spans 14 residues. DNA of the CDR3: TGTGCCAGCAGATTCGAGGCCGGGGACACTGAAGCTTTCTTT. Amino acid sequence: CASRFEAGDTEAFF.

The chain employs TRBV4-2 and TRBJ2-5; a possible D gene is TRBD2 (6 bases). The length of the CDR3 is 16 residues. Trimming took 5 bases from V and 2 from J, leaving 18 bases between them. Germline V lookup: CDR1 LGHNA, CDR2 YNFKEQ. The CDR3 spells CASSLGGGGGQETQYF. The CDR3 DNA reads as TGTGCCAGCAGCTTGGGGGGAGGCGGCGGGCAAGAGACCCAGTACTTC.

There are a few counts of this clone. The chain carries TRBV27 and TRBJ2-2, with D unresolved. The V gene's germline CDR1 is MNHEY and CDR2 SMNVEV (reference sequence). This CDR3 contains 13 residues. Trimming removed 4 bases at V and 4 bases at J, with 7 bases between. CDR3 sequence (DNA): TGTGCCAGCAGTTGGCTACCCACCGGGGAGCTGTTTTTT. Its protein product is CASSWLPTGELFF.

The V gene is TRBV5-7, the J gene TRBJ2-5; 10 bases are a match to TRBD1. TRBV5-7 counts as an open reading frame of uncertain function. The CDR3 is made up of 18 amino acids. V shed 0 bases, J shed 1 base, and the junction held 9 bases outside the gene matches. DNA of the CDR3: TGTGCCAGCAGCTTGGACGTGGACAGGGGGTCCCCCCAAGAGACCCAGTACTTC. Protein: CASSLDVDRGSPQETQYF.

The V gene is TRBV5-1, the J gene TRBJ2-5, with D possibly matching TRBD2 (6 bases). The V gene lost 0 bases and the J gene lost 4 bases, with 10 bases spanning the gap. The V gene's germline CDR1 is SGHRS and CDR2 YFSETQ. The CDR3 is made up of 14 amino acids. The CDR3 sequence is CASSLVQGGETQYF. The CDR3, as DNA: TGCGCCAGCAGCTTGGTCCAGGGAGGAGAGACCCAGTACTTC.

Details on this clone: At the DNA level, this CDR3 is encoded by other sequences in the same sample as well. In nucleotides, the CDR3 is TGCGCCAGCAGCTTGGTGGATCGGGGCGAGCAGTACTTC. This codes for CASSLVDRGEQYF. This chain uses TRBV5-1 with TRBJ2-7; D might be TRBD2 (5 bases). The germline gives CDR1 SGHRS, CDR2 YFSETQ. Trimming took 0 bases from V and 6 from J, leaving 10 bases between them. The CDR3 length is 13 residues.

In its sample, this clone was seen once. This sequence joins TRBV19 and TRBJ1-2; D gene unclear. With 6 bases removed from V and 7 bases from J, the gap between germline ends came to 6 bases. CDR1 is LNHDA, CDR2 SQIVND, per germline (reference sequence). The CDR3 runs 10 residues. CDR3 in DNA: TGTGCCAGTAGCGACGGTGGCTACACCTTC. Amino acids: CASSDGGYTF.

This sequence joins TRBV15 and TRBJ2-6; D not certain. CDR1 LNHNV and CDR2 YYDKDF come from the germline V gene (reference sequence). The CDR3 runs 16 residues. V was trimmed by 5 bases and J by 1 base, leaving 12 bases between them. CDR3 sequence reads: CATSAQSDSGANVLTF. The CDR3 DNA sequence: TGTGCCACCAGCGCCCAGTCAGATTCTGGGGCCAACGTCCTGACTTTC.

V usage is TRBV5-8 and J usage is TRBJ2-7; D not certain. This CDR3 region has 14 residues. Germline CDR1 and CDR2: SGHTS and YDEGEE. V was cut by 2 bases and J by 2 bases, with 11 bases left in between. CDR3 in amino acids: CASSLVAPTYEQYF. The DNA for the CDR3 is TGTGCCAGCAGCTTAGTCGCACCCACCTACGAGCAGTACTTC. The complete variable domain, with remaining parts taken from reference TRBV5-8 and TRBJ2-7, reads EAGVTQSPTHLIKTRGQQATLRCSPISGHTSVYWYQQALGLGLQFLLWYDEGEERNRGNFPPRFSGRQFPNYSSELNVNALELEDSALYLCASSLVAPTYEQYFGPGTRLTVT.

The chain joins TRBV25-1 to TRBJ2-7, with unresolved D. The germline V gene encodes CDR1 MGHDK and CDR2 SYGVNS. This CDR3 region has 13 residues. The V end was cut by 4 bases, the J end by 7 bases, with 14 bases between. Here the CDR3 DNA reads TGTGCCAGCAGTGGTTACAGACCTAAGGAGCAGTACTTC. Translation: CASSGYRPKEQYF.

This chain links TRBV6-4 with TRBJ2-1; D is uncertain. Germline V gene lookup returns CDR1 MRHNA and CDR2 SNTAGT. The CDR3 has 15 amino acids. V lost 2 bases to trimming and J lost 8 bases, with 16 bases between them. CDR3 nucleotides: TGTGCCAGCAGTGACCTGGTTGCCCACCGGGATGAGCAGTTCTTC. This sequence encodes CASSDLVAHRDEQFF.

V usage is TRBV6-5 and J usage is TRBJ2-7; TRBD1 matches 8 bases. CDR1 is MNHEY and CDR2 is SVGAGI in the germline V gene. The CDR3 has 14 residues. V shed 6 bases and J 2 bases; nucleotides not matched to a gene: 6. CDR3 sequence (DNA): TGTGCCAGCAGAGCAACAGGGGGAGCCTACGAGCAGTACTTC. This sequence encodes CASRATGGAYEQYF.

The rearrangement joins TRBV7-2 to TRBJ2-4; a possible D gene is TRBD1 (5 bases). Germline assignment: CDR1 SGHTA and CDR2 FQGNSA. The germline V and J ends were trimmed by 2 bases and 5 bases, with 10 bases remaining between them. The CDR3 length is 14 residues. The CDR3 here is CASSLKTVENIQYF. DNA of the CDR3: TGTGCCAGCAGCTTAAAGACAGTCGAAAACATTCAGTACTTC.

The rearrangement joins TRBV6-6 to TRBJ1-2, with a tentative D call TRBD1 (6 bases). Trimming took off 2 bases at V and 2 bases at J, with 9 bases between the two ends. Germline V gene sequence: CDR1 MNHNY, CDR2 SVGAGI (reference sequence). The CDR3 covers 14 residues. CDR3 nucleotide sequence: TGTGCCAGCAGTTACGATGGACAGAACTATGGCTACACCTTC. Translating gives CASSYDGQNYGYTF.

The chain recombines TRBV6-5 with TRBJ1-1, with D unresolved. The germline V gene has CDR1 MNHEY and CDR2 SVGAGI. Between the trimmed V and J ends, which lost 5 bases and 0 bases, there was a span of 10 bases. The CDR3 extends over 14 amino acids. CDR3 residues: CASSLDGVNTEAFF. The CDR3 DNA is TGTGCCAGCAGTCTGGACGGAGTGAACACTGAAGCTTTCTTT.

V gene TRBV5-1 combines with J gene TRBJ1-1; D might be TRBD1 (5 bases). Per the germline V gene, CDR1 is SGHRS and CDR2 is YFSETQ. V lost 6 bases, J lost 5 bases, and 14 bases lay in between. CDR3 size: 13 residues. CDR3 sequence reads: CASNEGLRTEAFF. For the CDR3, the DNA is TGCGCCAGCAACGAGGGGTTAAGGACTGAAGCTTTCTTT.

The chain has TRBV27 and TRBJ2-3, with D tentatively TRBD2 (6 bases). This CDR3 is 16 amino acids long. Germline values: CDR1 MNHEY, CDR2 SMNVEV (reference sequence). The germline V and J ends were trimmed by 3 bases and 0 bases, with 13 bases remaining between them. CDR3 sequence (DNA): TGTGCCAGCAGTTTCGCTAGCGCAAAGAGCACAGATACGCAGTATTTT. Protein sequence: CASSFASAKSTDTQYF.

J is TRBJ2-7 and V is TRBV5-4; 7 nucleotides align to TRBD1. Germline CDR1 SGHNT, CDR2 YYREEE (reference sequence). This CDR3 has 13 residues. The V segment lost 4 bases and the J segment 9 bases; nucleotides outside the gene matches: 10. CDR3 region: CASSPQGEYSQYF. CDR3 DNA sequence: TGTGCCAGCAGCCCGCAGGGGGAGTACTCGCAGTACTTC.

The chain recombines TRBV5-6 with TRBJ2-3; TRBD2 matches at 10 bases. J lost 9 bases, V lost 0 bases, and 1 base had no gene match. The CDR3 consists of 13 residues. Germline-derived CDR1 and CDR2 are SGHDT and YYEEEE. The CDR3 sequence: CASSLGSGRTQYF. The CDR3 nucleotides are TGTGCCAGCAGCTTGGGTAGCGGGAGGACGCAGTATTTT.

The CDR3 region has the DNA TGTGCCAGTAGTATCCCTTCACGTACGCAGTATTTT. Translating gives CASSIPSRTQYF. V and J are TRBV19 and TRBJ2-3; no firm D call. The CDR3 has 12 residues. Germline-derived CDR1 and CDR2 are LNHDA and SQIVND (reference sequence). Trimming stripped 3 bases from V and 8 bases from J, with 9 bases between.

This clone was recorded once. V usage is TRBV7-8 and J usage is TRBJ2-1; 14 bases line up with TRBD2. Trimming at V came to 5 bases and at J to 10 bases, leaving 10 bases not matched to a gene. The CDR3 loop spans 16 amino acids. Germline V gene lookup returns CDR1 SGHVS and CDR2 FQNEAQ. The CDR3 spells CASSLPTSGRALEQFF. The CDR3 coding sequence is TGTGCCAGCAGCCTCCCGACTAGCGGGAGGGCATTAGAGCAGTTCTTC. Full variable domain (rest looked up from reference TRBV7-8 and TRBJ2-1): GAGVSQSPRYKVAKRGQDVALRCDPISGHVSLFWYQQALGQGPEFLTYFQNEAQLDKSGLPSDRFFAERPEGSVSTLKIQRTQQEDSAVYLCASSLPTSGRALEQFFGPGTRLTVL.

V is TRBV6-4 and J is TRBJ2-1, with D possibly matching TRBD2 (5 bases). The CDR3 consists of 14 residues. Germline lookup yields CDR1 MRHNA and CDR2 SNTAGT. Trimming removed 10 bases from V and 4 bases from J, with 17 bases in between. The CDR3 region has the DNA TGTGCCACCAAAAGGGAGAGTGGGTACAATGAGCAGTTCTTC. Protein product: CATKRESGYNEQFF.

V gene TRBV19 combines with J gene TRBJ2-1, with 7 bases that match TRBD2. The CDR3 spans 14 residues. CDR1 LNHDA and CDR2 SQIVND come from the germline V gene (reference sequence). V lost 7 bases, J lost 7 bases, and 10 bases stayed unmatched. The CDR3: CASNMRFSGNEQFF. DNA for the CDR3: TGTGCCAGTAATATGCGATTTAGCGGGAATGAGCAGTTCTTC.

The chain is built from TRBV18 and TRBJ1-1; a possible D gene is TRBD1 (6 bases). The CDR3 runs to 16 residues. V dropped 3 bases and J dropped 5 bases, with 19 bases sitting between them. CDR1 and CDR2 (germline): KGHSH, LQKENI. DNA for the CDR3: TGTGCCAGCTCACCCTCAGGGGCCAGGGCAGGGACTGAAGCTTTCTTT. Encoded protein: CASSPSGARAGTEAFF.

V usage is TRBV2 and J usage is TRBJ2-2; 8 nucleotides match TRBD1. The CDR3 loop spans 16 amino acids. Germline V gene sequence: CDR1 SNHLY, CDR2 FYNNEI. With 6 bases clipped from V and 5 bases from J, the junction kept 11 bases outside the gene matches. CDR3 sequence (DNA): TGTGCCAGCAGACGAAGCGGACAGGGAGGAACCGGGGAGCTGTTTTTT. It codes for CASRRSGQGGTGELFF.